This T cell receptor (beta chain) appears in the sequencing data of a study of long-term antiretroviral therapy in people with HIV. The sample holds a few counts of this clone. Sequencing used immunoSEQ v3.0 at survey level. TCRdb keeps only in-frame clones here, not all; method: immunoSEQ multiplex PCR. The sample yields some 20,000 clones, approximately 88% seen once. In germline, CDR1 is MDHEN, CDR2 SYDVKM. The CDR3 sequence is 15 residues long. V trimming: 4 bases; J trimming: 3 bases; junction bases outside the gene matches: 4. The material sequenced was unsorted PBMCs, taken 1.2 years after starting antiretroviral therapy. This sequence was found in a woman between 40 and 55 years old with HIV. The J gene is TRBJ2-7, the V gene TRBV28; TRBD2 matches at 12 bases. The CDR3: CASSSEGLAGYEQYF. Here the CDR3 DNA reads TGTGCCAGCAGTTCAGAGGGACTAGCGGGCTACGAGCAGTACTTC.